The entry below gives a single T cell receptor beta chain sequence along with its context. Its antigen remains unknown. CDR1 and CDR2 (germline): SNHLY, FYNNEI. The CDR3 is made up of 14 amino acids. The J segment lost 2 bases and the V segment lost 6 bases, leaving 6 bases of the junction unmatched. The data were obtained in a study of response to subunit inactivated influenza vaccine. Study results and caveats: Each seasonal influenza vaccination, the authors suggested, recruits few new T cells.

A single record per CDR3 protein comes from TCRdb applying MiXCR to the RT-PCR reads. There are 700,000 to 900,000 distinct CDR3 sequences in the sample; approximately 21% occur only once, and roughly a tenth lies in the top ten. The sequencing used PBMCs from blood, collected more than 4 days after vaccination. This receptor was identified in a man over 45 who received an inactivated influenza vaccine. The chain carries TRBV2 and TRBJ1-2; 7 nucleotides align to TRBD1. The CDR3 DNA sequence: TGTGCCAGCAGGGGGACAGAGTTGAACTATGGCTACACCTTC. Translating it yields CASRGTELNYGYTF.